This T cell receptor beta chain was observed in a study of T cell repertoires in cytomegalovirus infection. About the study: Evidence of both CMV infection and a matching HLA type came from public TCR beta signatures. The study, taken as a whole, reports: Clonotype analysis showed dominance of the ex vivo response by HLA-C-restricted CMV-specific TCR beta clonotypes.

From the reads, TCRdb called clonotypes with MiXCR, one entry per CDR3 protein. The table includes 200,000 to 250,000 distinct CDR3 sequences, about 12% detected once. The CDR3 is 14 residues long. V was shortened by 11 bases and J by 0 bases, with 14 bases between the two germline ends. This clonotype appeared many times. Antigen unknown. The clonotype was recovered from a human donor in good health (CMV status not recorded). Some clones in this sample may be carry-over from other donors' samples. The chain carries TRBV12-3 or TRBV12-4 and TRBJ2-1; TRBD1 or TRBD2 may be the D gene (6 bases each). Sequenced: PBMCs. The CDR3 region has the DNA TGTGCCGTACGGGGGCCAGCCTCCTACAATGAGCAGTTCTTC. Its protein is CAVRGPASYNEQFF.